This paragraph covers one T cell receptor beta chain sequence. The data originate from a study of blood T cell repertoires in COVID-19. Across the study: Acute and convalescent COVID-19 samples came from the United States, Italy and Spain. T cells, B-cell-depleted T cells, or PBMCs provided the cDNA or gDNA that served as material.

Germline V gene lookup returns CDR1 MNHEY and CDR2 SVGEGT. V dropped 2 bases and J dropped 4; count of bases not matched to a gene: 5. The CDR3 is 15 amino acids. Authors' methods: For nucleated cells, counts were estimated from reference gene primer amplification. The protocol was immunoSEQ multiplex PCR, while the TCRdb copy is restricted to in-frame clones and leaves out a portion. V and J calls plus clone size are reproduced from that table; the DNA served to infer D and trimming. The repertoire holds some 300,000 clones, with about nine tenths as singletons. The chain joins TRBV6-2 or TRBV6-3 to TRBJ2-3; 8 bases align to TRBD1. The specimen sequenced was peripheral blood. This TCR was sampled from a woman younger than 45 who had recovered from COVID-19. The CDR3 spells CASSYRTGWSDTQYF. The CDR3 coding sequence is TGTGCCAGCAGTTACCGGACAGGGTGGTCAGATACGCAGTATTTT.